The 6 T cell receptor beta chains given below trace back to one sample, sequenced in a study of T cell responses to AZD1222 COVID-19 vaccine. The table came from immunoSEQ multiplex PCR; TCRdb's copy has only in-frame clones and leaves some out. Of some 100,000 clones in the sample, roughly 89% were seen once. This specimen was peripheral blood, taken on day 0 of AZD1222 vaccination. These TCRs come from an adult in good health.

The V call is TRBV4-3, the J call TRBJ2-2; 7 nucleotides agree with TRBD2. V trimming: 5 bases; J trimming: 6 bases; junction bases outside the gene matches: 9. The length of the CDR3 is 15 residues. Germline V gene data show CDR1 as LGHNA and CDR2 as YSLEER. CDR3 bases: TGCGCCAGCAGCTGGACTAGAGGCGACGCCGGGGAGCTGTTTTTT. This translates into CASSWTRGDAGELFF.

The chain recombines TRBV10-3 with TRBJ1-2, with 7 bases fitting TRBD1. The CDR3 is 18 amino acids. V lost 3 bases, J lost 6 bases, and 19 bases stayed unmatched. Germline V gene sequence: CDR1 ENHRY, CDR2 SYGVKD. Written as DNA, the CDR3 is TGTGCCATCAGTGACCCCGGGACAGCTAAGTCCCGTTCGGATGGCTACACCTTC. Translating gives CAISDPGTAKSRSDGYTF.

The V gene is TRBV12-5, the J gene TRBJ2-3; tentative D call: TRBD1 (6 bases). The CDR3 has 13 residues. Trimming pared 3 bases from V and 3 bases from J, leaving 7 bases between. Germline CDR1 reads LGHNT; CDR2 reads FRNRAP. CDR3 nucleotide sequence: TGTGCTAGTGGTTTAGGGGGAACAGATACGCAGTATTTT. Translating gives CASGLGGTDTQYF.

J is TRBJ1-2 and V is TRBV3-1 (or the pseudogene TRBV3-2), with unresolved D. Trimming took 4 bases from V and 7 from J, leaving 13 bases between them. Germline loops: CDR1 LGHDT, CDR2 YNNKEL (reference sequence). The CDR3 consists of 13 residues. The CDR3: CASSRRTSVGYTF. The CDR3 coding sequence is TGTGCCAGCAGCCGCAGGACGAGCGTTGGCTACACCTTC.

V is TRBV7-9 and J is TRBJ1-5, with a weak D call TRBD1 (6 bases). This CDR3 has 16 amino acids. V lost 3 bases to trimming and J lost 4 bases, with 16 bases between them. Germline V CDR1 and CDR2: SEHNR, FQNEAQ (reference sequence). The CDR3 is CASSFTGNGKNQPQHF. CDR3 coding DNA: TGTGCCAGCAGCTTTACAGGGAATGGAAAAAATCAGCCCCAGCATTTT.

This rearrangement joins TRBV7-2 to TRBJ2-3, with D possibly TRBD2 on 5 matching bases. CDR1 is SGHTA, CDR2 FQGNSA, per germline. The CDR3 is made up of 14 amino acids. V was pared by 5 bases and J by 3 bases, with 12 bases between. The CDR3 reads CASSAVRGTDTQYF. The DNA for the CDR3 is TGTGCCAGCAGCGCCGTCCGAGGGACAGATACGCAGTATTTT.